The rows below give T cell receptor beta chains drawn from one sample of a study of cytomegalovirus exposure and HLA in healthy donors. Generated by immunoSEQ multiplex PCR, the TCRdb table keeps only in-frame clones and is missing some. The sample has some 170,000 clones, less than 80% seen once; the top ten hold 4.3%. Sample: PBMCs. These receptors all stem from a man between 35 and 55 years old in good health and CMV-seronegative. CDR3s include the opening cysteine and the closing phenylalanine or tryptophan. D genes are given only for firm matches. For some rows the clone size is stated as once, few or many, or as a class when expanded; others skip it.

clone_size: .; j_call: TRBJ2-7; d_call: TRBD1; v_call: TRBV5-6; cdr3_aa: CASSHQTGQGYYEQYF; cdr3_nt: TGTGCCAGCAGCCACCAGACAGGACAGGGCTACTACGAGCAGTACTTC
clone_size: once; j_call: TRBJ1-1; d_call: .; v_call: TRBV7-9; cdr3_aa: CASSSSSGSHGAFF; cdr3_nt: TGTGCCAGCAGTTCTTCTTCCGGGTCCCACGGGGCTTTCTTT
clone_size: .; j_call: TRBJ1-6; d_call: .; v_call: TRBV28; cdr3_aa: CASSVSGTSLHF; cdr3_nt: TGTGCCAGCAGCGTATCAGGAACGTCCCTCCACTTT
clone_size: .; j_call: TRBJ1-1; d_call: .; v_call: TRBV30; cdr3_aa: CAWNRERNTEAFF; cdr3_nt: TGTGCCTGGAATCGGGAAAGGAACACTGAAGCTTTCTTT
clone_size: .; j_call: TRBJ1-5; d_call: TRBD1; v_call: TRBV2; cdr3_aa: CASSSDRGGNQPQHF; cdr3_nt: TGTGCCAGCAGTTCGGACAGGGGTGGCAATCAGCCCCAGCATTTT
clone_size: .; j_call: TRBJ1-1; d_call: .; v_call: TRBV6-5; cdr3_aa: CASRGWGENTEAFF; cdr3_nt: TGTGCCAGCAGGGGGTGGGGGGAGAACACTGAAGCTTTCTTT
clone_size: .; j_call: TRBJ1-4; d_call: TRBD1; v_call: TRBV5-6; cdr3_aa: CASSLMGQGEEKLFF; cdr3_nt: TGTGCCAGCAGCTTGATGGGGCAGGGGGAAGAAAAACTGTTTTTT
clone_size: .; j_call: TRBJ2-3; d_call: .; v_call: TRBV18; cdr3_aa: CASSPQTGGHISTDTQYF; cdr3_nt: TGTGCCAGCTCACCACAGACGGGGGGCCATATTAGCACAGATACGCAGTATTTT
clone_size: .; j_call: TRBJ2-3; d_call: .; v_call: TRBV7-3; cdr3_aa: CASSAPAGPDTQYF; cdr3_nt: TGTGCCAGCAGCGCCCCCGCGGGGCCAGATACGCAGTATTTT
clone_size: .; j_call: TRBJ1-3; d_call: .; v_call: TRBV5-1; cdr3_aa: CASSEGQSSGNTIYF; cdr3_nt: TGCGCCAGCAGCGAAGGACAGAGCTCTGGAAACACCATATATTTT
clone_size: .; j_call: TRBJ2-7; d_call: .; v_call: TRBV6-1; cdr3_aa: CASIGGLLYEQYF; cdr3_nt: TGTGCCAGCATAGGAGGACTGCTCTACGAGCAGTACTTC